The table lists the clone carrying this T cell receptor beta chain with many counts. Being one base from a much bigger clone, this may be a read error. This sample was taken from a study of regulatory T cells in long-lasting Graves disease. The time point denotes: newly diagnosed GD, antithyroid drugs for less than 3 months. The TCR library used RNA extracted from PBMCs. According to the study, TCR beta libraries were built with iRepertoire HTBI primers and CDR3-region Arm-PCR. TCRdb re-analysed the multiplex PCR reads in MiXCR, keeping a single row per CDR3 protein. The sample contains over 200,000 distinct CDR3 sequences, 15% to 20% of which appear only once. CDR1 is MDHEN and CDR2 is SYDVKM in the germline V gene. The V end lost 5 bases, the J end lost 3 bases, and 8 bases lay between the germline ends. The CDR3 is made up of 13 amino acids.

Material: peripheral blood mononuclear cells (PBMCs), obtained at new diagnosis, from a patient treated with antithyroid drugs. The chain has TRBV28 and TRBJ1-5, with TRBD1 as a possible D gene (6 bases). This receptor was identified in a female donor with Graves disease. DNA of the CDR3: TGTGCCAGCAGTCAGGGGATCAATCAGCCCCAGCATTTT. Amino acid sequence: CASSQGINQPQHF.